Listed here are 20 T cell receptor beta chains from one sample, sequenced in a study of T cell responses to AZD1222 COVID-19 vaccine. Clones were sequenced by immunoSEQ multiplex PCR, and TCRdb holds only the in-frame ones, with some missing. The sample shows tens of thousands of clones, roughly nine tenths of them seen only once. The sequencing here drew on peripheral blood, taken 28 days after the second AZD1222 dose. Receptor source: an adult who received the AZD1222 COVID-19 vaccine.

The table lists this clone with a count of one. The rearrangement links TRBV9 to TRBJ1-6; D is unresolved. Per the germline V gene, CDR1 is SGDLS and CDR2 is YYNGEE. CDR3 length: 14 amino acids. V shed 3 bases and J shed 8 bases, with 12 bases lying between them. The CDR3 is CASSAGNADSPLHF. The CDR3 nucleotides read TGTGCCAGCAGCGCGGGGAACGCCGATTCACCCCTCCACTTT.

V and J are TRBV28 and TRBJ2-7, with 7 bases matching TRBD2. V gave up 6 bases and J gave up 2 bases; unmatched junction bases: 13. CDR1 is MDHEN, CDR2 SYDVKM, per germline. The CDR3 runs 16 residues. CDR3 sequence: CASRPTAWGGAYEQYF. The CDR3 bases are TGTGCCAGCAGACCGACTGCGTGGGGGGGTGCCTACGAGCAGTACTTC.

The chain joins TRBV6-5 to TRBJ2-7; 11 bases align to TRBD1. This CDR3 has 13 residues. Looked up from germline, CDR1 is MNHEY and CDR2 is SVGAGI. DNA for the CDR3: TGTGCTACCGGGACAGGGGGGCCCTACGAGCAGTACTTC. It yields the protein CATGTGGPYEQYF.

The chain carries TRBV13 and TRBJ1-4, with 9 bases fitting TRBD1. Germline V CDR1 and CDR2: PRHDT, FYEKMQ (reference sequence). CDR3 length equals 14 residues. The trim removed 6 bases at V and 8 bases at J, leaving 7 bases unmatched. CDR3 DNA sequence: TGTGCCAGCAGTCAACAGGGGGCCGGGGAAAAACTGTTTTTT. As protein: CASSQQGAGEKLFF.

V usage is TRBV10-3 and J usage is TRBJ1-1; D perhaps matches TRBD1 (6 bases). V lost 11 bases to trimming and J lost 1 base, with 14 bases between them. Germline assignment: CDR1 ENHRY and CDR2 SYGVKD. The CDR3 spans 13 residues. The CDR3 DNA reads TGTGCCGCGAGGGGGACAACGAACACTGAAGCTTTCTTT. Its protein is CAARGTTNTEAFF.

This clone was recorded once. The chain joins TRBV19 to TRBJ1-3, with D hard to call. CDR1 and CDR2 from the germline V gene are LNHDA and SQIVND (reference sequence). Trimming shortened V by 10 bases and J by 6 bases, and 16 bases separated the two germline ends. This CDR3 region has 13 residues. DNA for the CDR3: TGTGCCACCTCCTTAGAGGCCGAAAACACCATATATTTT. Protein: CATSLEAENTIYF. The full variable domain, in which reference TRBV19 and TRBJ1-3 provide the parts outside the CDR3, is DGGITQSPKYLFRKEGQNVTLSCEQNLNHDAMYWYRQDPGQGLRLIYYSQIVNDFQKGDIAEGYSVSREKKESFPLTVTSAQKNPTAFYLCATSLEAENTIYFGEGSWLTVV.

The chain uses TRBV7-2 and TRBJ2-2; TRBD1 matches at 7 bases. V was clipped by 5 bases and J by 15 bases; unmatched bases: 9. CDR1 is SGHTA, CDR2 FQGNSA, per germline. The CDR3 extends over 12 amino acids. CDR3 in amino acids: CASSKTGTVLFF. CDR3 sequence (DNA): TGTGCCAGCAGCAAGACCGGGACAGTATTGTTTTTT.

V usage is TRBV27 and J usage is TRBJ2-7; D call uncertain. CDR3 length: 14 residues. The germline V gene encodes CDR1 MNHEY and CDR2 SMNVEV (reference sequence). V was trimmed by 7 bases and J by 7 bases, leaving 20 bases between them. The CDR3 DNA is TGTGCCAGCATCGCGACGGCCTCAACATTAGAGCAGTACTTC. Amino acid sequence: CASIATASTLEQYF.

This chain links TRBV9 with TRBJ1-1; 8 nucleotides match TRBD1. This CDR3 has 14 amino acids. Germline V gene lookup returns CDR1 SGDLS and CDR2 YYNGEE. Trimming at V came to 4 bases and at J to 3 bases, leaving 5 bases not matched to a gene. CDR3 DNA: TGTGCCAGCAGCATCTTACAGGGGGACACTGAAGCTTTCTTT. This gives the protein CASSILQGDTEAFF. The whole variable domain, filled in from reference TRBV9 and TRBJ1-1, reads DSGVTQTPKHLITATGQRVTLRCSPRSGDLSVYWYQQSLDQGLQFLIQYYNGEERAKGNILERFSAQQFPDLHSELNLSSLELGDSALYFCASSILQGDTEAFFGQGTRLTVV.

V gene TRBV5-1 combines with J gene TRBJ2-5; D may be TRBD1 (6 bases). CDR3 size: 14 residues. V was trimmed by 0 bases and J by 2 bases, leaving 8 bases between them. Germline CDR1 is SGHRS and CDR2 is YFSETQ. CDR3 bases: TGCGCCAGCAGCTTGGGGACAGCTCAAGAGACCCAGTACTTC. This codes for CASSLGTAQETQYF.

CDR3 sequence: CASSPGQGTAGYTF. The CDR3 DNA is TGTGCCAGCAGCCCGGGACAGGGGACGGCTGGCTACACCTTC. The chain employs TRBV6-6 and TRBJ1-2, with 10 nucleotides matching TRBD1. Germline V gene lookup returns CDR1 MNHNY and CDR2 SVGAGI (reference sequence). The V gene end was trimmed by 6 bases and the J gene end by 7 bases; junction bases not matched to a gene: 8. The CDR3 spans 14 residues.

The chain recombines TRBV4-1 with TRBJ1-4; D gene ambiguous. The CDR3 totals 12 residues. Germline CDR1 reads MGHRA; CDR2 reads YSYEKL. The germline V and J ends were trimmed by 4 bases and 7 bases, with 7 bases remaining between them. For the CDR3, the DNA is TGCGCCAGCAGCCCGTCGACTGAAAAACTGTTTTTT. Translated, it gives CASSPSTEKLFF.

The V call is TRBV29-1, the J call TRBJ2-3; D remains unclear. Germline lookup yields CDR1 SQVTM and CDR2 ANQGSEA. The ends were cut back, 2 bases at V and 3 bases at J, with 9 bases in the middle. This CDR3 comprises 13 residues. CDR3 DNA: TGCAGCGTTGAAACCCTGGGGACAGATACGCAGTATTTT. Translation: CSVETLGTDTQYF.

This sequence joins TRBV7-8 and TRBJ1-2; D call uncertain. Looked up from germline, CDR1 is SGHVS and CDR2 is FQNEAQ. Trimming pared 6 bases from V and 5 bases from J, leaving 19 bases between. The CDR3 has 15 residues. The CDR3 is CASRPLGRSVYGYTF. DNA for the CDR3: TGTGCCAGCAGGCCCTTAGGTAGAAGTGTATATGGCTACACCTTC.

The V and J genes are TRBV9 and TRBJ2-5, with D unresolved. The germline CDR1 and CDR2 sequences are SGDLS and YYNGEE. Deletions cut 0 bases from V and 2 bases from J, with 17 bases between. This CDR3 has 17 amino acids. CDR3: CASSVGRFRAGQETQYF. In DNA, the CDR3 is TGTGCCAGCAGCGTAGGCCGGTTTCGGGCAGGTCAAGAGACCCAGTACTTC.

The CDR3 DNA follows: TGTGCCAGTAGTATCTCCGAGGGGCGCGGCGGGGAGCTGTTTTTT. This codes for CASSISEGRGGELFF. The V gene is TRBV19, the J gene TRBJ2-2; D assignment may be TRBD1 or TRBD2 (5 bases each). The CDR3 totals 15 residues. Germline values: CDR1 LNHDA, CDR2 SQIVND (reference sequence). V lost 3 bases to trimming and J lost 7 bases, with 15 bases between them. The full variable domain, with the rest looked up from reference TRBV19 and TRBJ2-2, is DGGITQSPKYLFRKEGQNVTLSCEQNLNHDAMYWYRQDPGQGLRLIYYSQIVNDFQKGDIAEGYSVSREKKESFPLTVTSAQKNPTAFYLCASSISEGRGGELFFGEGSRLTVL.

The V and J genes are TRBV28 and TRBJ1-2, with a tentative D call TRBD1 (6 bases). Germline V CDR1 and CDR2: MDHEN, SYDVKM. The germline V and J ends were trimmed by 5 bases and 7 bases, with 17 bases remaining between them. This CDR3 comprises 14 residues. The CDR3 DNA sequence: TGTGCCAGCAGTCCCTTCGGGGGCAACCGTGGCTACACCTTC. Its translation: CASSPFGGNRGYTF.

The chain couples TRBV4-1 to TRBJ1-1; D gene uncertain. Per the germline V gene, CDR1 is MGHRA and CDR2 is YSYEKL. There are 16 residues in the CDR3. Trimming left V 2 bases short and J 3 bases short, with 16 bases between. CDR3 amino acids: CASSQRGYPGDTEAFF. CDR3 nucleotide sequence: TGCGCCAGCAGCCAACGGGGTTATCCCGGGGACACTGAAGCTTTCTTT.

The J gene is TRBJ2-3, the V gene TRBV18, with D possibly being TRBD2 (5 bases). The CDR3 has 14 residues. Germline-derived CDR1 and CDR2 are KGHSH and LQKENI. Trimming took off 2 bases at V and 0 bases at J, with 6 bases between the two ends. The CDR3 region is CASSPGLSTDTQYF. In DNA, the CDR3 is TGTGCCAGCTCACCAGGACTCAGCACAGATACGCAGTATTTT.

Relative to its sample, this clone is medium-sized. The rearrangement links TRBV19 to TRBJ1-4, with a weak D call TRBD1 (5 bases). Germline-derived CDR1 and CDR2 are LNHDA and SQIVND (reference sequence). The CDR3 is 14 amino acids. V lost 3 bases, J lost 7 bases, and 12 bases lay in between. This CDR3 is CASSMRGQGEKLFF. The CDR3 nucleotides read TGTGCCAGTAGTATGAGAGGGCAGGGTGAAAAACTGTTTTTT.